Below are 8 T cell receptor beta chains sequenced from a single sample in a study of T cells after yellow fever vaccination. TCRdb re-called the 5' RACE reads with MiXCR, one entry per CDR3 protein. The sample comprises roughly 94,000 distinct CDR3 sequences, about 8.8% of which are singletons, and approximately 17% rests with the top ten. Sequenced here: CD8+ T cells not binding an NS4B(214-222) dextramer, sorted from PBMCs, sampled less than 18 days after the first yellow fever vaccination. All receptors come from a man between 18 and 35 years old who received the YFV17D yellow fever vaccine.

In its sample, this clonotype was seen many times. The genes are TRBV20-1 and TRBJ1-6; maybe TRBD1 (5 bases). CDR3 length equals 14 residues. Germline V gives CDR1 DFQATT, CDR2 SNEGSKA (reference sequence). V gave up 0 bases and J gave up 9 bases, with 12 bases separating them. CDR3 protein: CSAREGTLTSPLHF. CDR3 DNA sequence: TGCAGTGCTAGAGAGGGGACCCTTACTTCACCCCTCCACTTT.

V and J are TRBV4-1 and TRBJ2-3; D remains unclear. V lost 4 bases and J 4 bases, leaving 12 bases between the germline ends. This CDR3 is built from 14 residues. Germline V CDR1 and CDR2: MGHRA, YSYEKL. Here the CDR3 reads CASSPNVSPDTQYF. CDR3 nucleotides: TGCGCCAGCAGCCCAAATGTCTCTCCAGATACGCAGTATTTT.

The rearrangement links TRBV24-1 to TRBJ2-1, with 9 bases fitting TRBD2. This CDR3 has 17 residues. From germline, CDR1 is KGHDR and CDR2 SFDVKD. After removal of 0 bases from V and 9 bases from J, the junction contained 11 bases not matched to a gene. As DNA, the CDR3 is TGTGCCACCAGTGATTTGCGCGGCGGGGGGGACGGGAGTGAGCAGTTCTTC. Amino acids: CATSDLRGGGDGSEQFF.

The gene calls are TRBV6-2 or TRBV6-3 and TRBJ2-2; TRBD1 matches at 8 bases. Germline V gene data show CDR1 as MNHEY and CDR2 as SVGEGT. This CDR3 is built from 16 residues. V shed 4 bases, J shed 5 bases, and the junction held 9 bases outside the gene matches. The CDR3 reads CASSSEDRVGTGELFF. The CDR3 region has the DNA TGTGCCAGCAGTTCCGAGGACAGGGTGGGGACCGGGGAGCTGTTTTTT.

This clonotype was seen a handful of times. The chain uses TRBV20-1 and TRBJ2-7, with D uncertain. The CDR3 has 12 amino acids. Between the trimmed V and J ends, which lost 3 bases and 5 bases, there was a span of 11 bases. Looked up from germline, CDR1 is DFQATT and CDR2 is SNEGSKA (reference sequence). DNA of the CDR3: TGCAGTGCTAGCTCGGAGTCCCACGAGCAGTACTTC. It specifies CSASSESHEQYF.

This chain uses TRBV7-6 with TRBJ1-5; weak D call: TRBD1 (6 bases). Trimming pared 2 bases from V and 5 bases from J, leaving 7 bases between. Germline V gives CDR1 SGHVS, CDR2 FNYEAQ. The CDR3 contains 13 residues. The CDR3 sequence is CASSLSGDQPQHF. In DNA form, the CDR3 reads TGTGCCAGCAGCTTATCAGGGGATCAGCCCCAGCATTTT.

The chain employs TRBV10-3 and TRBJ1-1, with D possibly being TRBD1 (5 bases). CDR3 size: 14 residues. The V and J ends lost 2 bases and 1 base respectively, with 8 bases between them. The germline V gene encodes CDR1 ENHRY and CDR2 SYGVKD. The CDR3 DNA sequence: TGTGCCATCAGTGAGCAGGGCTGGAACACTGAAGCTTTCTTT. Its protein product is CAISEQGWNTEAFF.

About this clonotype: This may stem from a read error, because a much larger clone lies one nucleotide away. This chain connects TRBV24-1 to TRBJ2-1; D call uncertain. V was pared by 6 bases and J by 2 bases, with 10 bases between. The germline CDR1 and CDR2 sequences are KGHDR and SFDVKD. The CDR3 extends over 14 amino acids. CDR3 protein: CATSPGGAYNEQFF. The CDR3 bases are TGTGCCACCAGTCCTGGTGGCGCCTACAATGAGCAGTTCTTC.